This TCR beta chain was sequenced for a study of OX40 agonist ivuxolimab in advanced cancers. For the study at large: A history of anti-PD-1, anti-PD-L1 or anti-CTLA-4 therapy was acceptable, and more than 30% had some. Study-wide results and caveats: Nonresponders, in some cases, also had low normalized T-cell clonal expansion.

V was cut by 1 base and J by 3 bases, with 3 bases left in between. Germline V gene lookup returns CDR1 SGHAT and CDR2 FQNNGV. There are 13 residues in the CDR3. Patients with a history of autoimmune disease or on systemic immunosuppression were excluded. With respect to this clone: No antigen is known for it.

Sequenced by immunoSEQ multiplex PCR; TCRdb stores in-frame clones only, minus some. The data contain about 60,000 clones, 80% to 85% of them singletons. This clonotype originated in an adult with an advanced solid tumor such as melanoma, head and neck, liver or kidney cancer. Sequencing was performed on CD4+ or CD8+ T cells sorted from blood, taken in a trial of the OX40 agonist ivuxolimab. V is TRBV11-2 and J is TRBJ2-2, with D unclear. This CDR3 is CASSLGHTGELFF. The DNA of the CDR3 is TGTGCCAGCAGCTTAGGGCACACCGGGGAGCTGTTTTTT.